This T cell receptor (beta chain) was captured by sequencing in a study of blood T cell repertoires in COVID-19. Measured with immunoSEQ multiplex PCR; TCRdb has only the in-frame clones, and not every one. The profile shows over 300,000 clones, roughly 90% of them singletons. This CDR3 is 15 amino acids long. CDR1 is SGHKS, CDR2 YYEKEE, per germline (reference sequence). The germline V and J ends were trimmed by 0 bases and 4 bases, with 10 bases remaining between them. The sample taken for sequencing was PBMCs or T cells enriched from blood (not recorded which). The rearrangement uses TRBV5-5 and TRBJ1-4, with D unclear. The sequence derives from a woman in her thirties with acute COVID-19. The CDR3: CASSLAGFGNEKLFF. CDR3 bases: TGTGCCAGCAGCTTGGCGGGGTTCGGTAATGAAAAACTGTTTTTT.